These 4 T cell receptor beta chains share one sample of origin, sequenced in a study of blood T cell repertoires in COVID-19. Only in-frame clones appear in the TCRdb table, and some are missing; sequencing was by immunoSEQ multiplex PCR. The sample carries fewer than 500,000 clones, roughly 90% recorded once. The specimen was PBMCs or T cells enriched from blood (not recorded which). Receptors were obtained from a woman younger than 45 with acute COVID-19.

This rearrangement joins TRBV24-1 to TRBJ1-2, with 8 bases fitting TRBD1. From germline, CDR1 is KGHDR and CDR2 SFDVKD. V was clipped by 1 base and J by 10 bases; unmatched bases: 10. The CDR3 spans 15 residues. The chain's CDR3 is CATSDFGQGEYHYTF. The CDR3 nucleotides are TGTGCCACCAGTGATTTTGGACAGGGAGAGTACCACTACACCTTC.

CDR3 protein: CAWSVPTSGAWGYTF. The CDR3 DNA reads TGTGCCTGGAGTGTACCCACCTCAGGGGCATGGGGCTACACCTTC. The J gene is TRBJ1-2, the V gene TRBV30, with TRBD1 as a possible D gene (6 bases). Trimming removed 0 bases from V and 8 bases from J, with 19 bases in between. The CDR3 has 15 amino acids. CDR1 and CDR2 (germline): GTSNPN, SVGIG (reference sequence).

The chain is built from TRBV6-5 and TRBJ1-2; 7 bases align to TRBD1. The CDR3 consists of 14 residues. Germline-derived CDR1 and CDR2 are MNHEY and SVGAGI. V shed 7 bases and J 8 bases; nucleotides not matched to a gene: 13. The CDR3 loop reads CASIRGRQGTGYTF. CDR3 in DNA: TGTGCCAGCATTCGGGGAAGACAGGGAACGGGCTACACCTTC.

CDR3: CASTLTALNNEQYF. As DNA, the CDR3 is TGTGCCAGCACCCTTACCGCCTTGAACAACGAGCAGTACTTC. The chain has TRBV7-2 and TRBJ2-7; the D is unclear. Looked up from germline, CDR1 is SGHTA and CDR2 is FQGNSA. Trimming left V 7 bases short and J 5 bases short, with 18 bases between. The CDR3 length is 14 residues.